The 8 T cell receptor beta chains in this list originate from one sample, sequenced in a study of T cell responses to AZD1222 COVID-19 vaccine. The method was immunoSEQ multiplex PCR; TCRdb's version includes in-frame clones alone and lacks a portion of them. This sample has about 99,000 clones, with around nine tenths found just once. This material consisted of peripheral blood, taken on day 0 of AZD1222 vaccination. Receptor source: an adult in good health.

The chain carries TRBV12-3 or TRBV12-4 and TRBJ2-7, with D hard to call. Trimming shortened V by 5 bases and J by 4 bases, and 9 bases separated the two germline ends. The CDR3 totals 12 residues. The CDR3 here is CASSPRPYEQYF. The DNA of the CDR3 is TGTGCCAGCAGTCCCCGACCGTACGAGCAGTACTTC.

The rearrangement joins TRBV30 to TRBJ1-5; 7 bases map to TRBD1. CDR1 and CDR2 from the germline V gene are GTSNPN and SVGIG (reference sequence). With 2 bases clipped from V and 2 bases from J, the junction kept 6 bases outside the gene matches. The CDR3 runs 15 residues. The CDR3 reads CAWSTPDRGNQPQHF. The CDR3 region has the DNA TGTGCCTGGAGTACCCCAGACAGGGGCAATCAGCCCCAGCATTTT.

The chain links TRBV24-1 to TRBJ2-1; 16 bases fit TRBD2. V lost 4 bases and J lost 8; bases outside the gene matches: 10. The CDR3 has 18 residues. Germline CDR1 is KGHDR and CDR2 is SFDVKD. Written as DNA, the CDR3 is TGTGCCACCAGTGACCTGGGACTAGCGGGAGGGCCTCGAGATGAGCAGTTCTTC. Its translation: CATSDLGLAGGPRDEQFF.

CDR3 amino acids: CASREPGNTIYF. CDR3 in DNA: TGTGCCAGTCGGGAACCTGGAAACACCATATATTTT. This sequence joins TRBV9 and TRBJ1-3; D remains unclear. This CDR3 is built from 12 residues. Germline V lookup: CDR1 SGDLS, CDR2 YYNGEE. V dropped 8 bases and J dropped 2 bases, with 8 bases sitting between them.

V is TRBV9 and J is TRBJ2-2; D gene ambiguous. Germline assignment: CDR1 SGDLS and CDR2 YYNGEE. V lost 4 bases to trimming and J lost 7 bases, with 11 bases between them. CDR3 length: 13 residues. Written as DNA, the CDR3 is TGTGCCAGCAGCCCAACCGGGCACGGGGAGCTGTTTTTT. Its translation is CASSPTGHGELFF.

This CDR3 is CASKTPGLNEKLFF. CDR3 nucleotides: TGTGCCAGTAAAACGCCAGGGTTGAATGAAAAACTGTTTTTT. This chain joins TRBV19 and TRBJ1-4; perhaps TRBD1 as D (5 bases). This CDR3 comprises 14 residues. Trimming removed 7 bases from V and 5 bases from J, with 14 bases in between. CDR1 and CDR2 (germline): LNHDA, SQIVND (reference sequence).

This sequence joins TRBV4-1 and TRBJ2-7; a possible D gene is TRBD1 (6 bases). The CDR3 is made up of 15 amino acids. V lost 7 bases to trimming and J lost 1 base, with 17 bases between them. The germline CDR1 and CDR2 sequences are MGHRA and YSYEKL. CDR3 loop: CASTIYPGQSYEQYF. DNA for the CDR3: TGCGCCAGCACCATTTACCCCGGACAGTCCTACGAGCAGTACTTC.

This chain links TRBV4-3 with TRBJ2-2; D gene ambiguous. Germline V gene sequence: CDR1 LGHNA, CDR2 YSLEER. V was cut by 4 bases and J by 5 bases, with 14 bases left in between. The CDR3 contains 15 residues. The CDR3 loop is CASSRHPGETGELFF. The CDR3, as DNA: TGCGCCAGCAGCCGTCACCCAGGAGAGACCGGGGAGCTGTTTTTT.